Each of the 9 T cell receptor beta chains below was sequenced from the same sample in a study of identical twins. TCRdb called the 5' RACE reads again in MiXCR, with one record for every CDR3 protein. The table has hundreds of thousands of distinct CDR3 sequences, around 5.7% seen once. Material: naive T cells sorted from blood. The receptors come from a man younger than 35 in good health.

At least ten counts were recorded for this clonotype. The chain couples TRBV20-1 to TRBJ2-3; no reliable D call. The CDR3 totals 11 residues. CDR1 is DFQATT, CDR2 SNEGSKA, per germline (reference sequence). V was clipped by 0 bases and J by 7 bases, with 5 bases between them. CDR3 residues: CSARDMNTQYF. CDR3 DNA: TGCAGTGCTAGAGACATGAATACGCAGTATTTT.

This clonotype was seen repeatedly, ten times or more. J is TRBJ1-3 and V is TRBV10-3, with 7 bases that match TRBD1. This CDR3 has 19 residues. Germline CDR1 and CDR2: ENHRY and SYGVKD. The J segment lost 0 bases and the V segment lost 1 base, leaving 12 bases of the junction unmatched. The CDR3 DNA is TGTGCCATCAGTGAGTTCGGACAGACAGGGAGAGGCTCTGGAAACACCATATATTTT. Encoded protein: CAISEFGQTGRGSGNTIYF.

This CDR3 is CSVEEGQRLKAFF. As DNA, the CDR3 is TGCAGCGTTGAAGAGGGACAGCGCCTGAAGGCTTTCTTT. V and J are TRBV29-1 and TRBJ1-1; 7 bases fit TRBD1. Trimming removed 0 bases from V and 11 bases from J; junction bases left unmatched: 9. The CDR3 loop spans 13 amino acids. The germline V gene encodes CDR1 SQVTM and CDR2 ANQGSEA.

The chain couples TRBV2 to TRBJ2-7; D call uncertain. Germline V CDR1 and CDR2: SNHLY, FYNNEI. The CDR3 is 14 residues long. The V end was cut by 1 base, the J end by 0 bases, with 7 bases between. In nucleotides, the CDR3 is TGTGCCAGCAGTGAAGAGGTCGCCTCCTACGAGCAGTACTTC. Translation: CASSEEVASYEQYF.

In this sample, this clonotype turned up a few times. This chain connects TRBV7-2 to TRBJ2-1, with D perhaps being TRBD1 or TRBD2 (5 bases each). The CDR3 sequence is 15 residues long. Trimming removed 2 bases from V and 5 bases from J, with 13 bases in between. Germline CDR1 reads SGHTA; CDR2 reads FQGNSA. The CDR3: CASSLSPGTHNEQFF. CDR3 DNA: TGTGCCAGCAGCTTATCCCCGGGGACGCACAATGAGCAGTTCTTC.

This clonotype has more than one count but fewer than ten. The gene calls are TRBV12-3 or TRBV12-4 and TRBJ2-7, with 9 bases identical to TRBD2. This CDR3 is 14 amino acids long. V lost 6 bases and J lost 7; bases outside the gene matches: 10. The CDR3 coding sequence is TGTGCCAGCAGCATAAGCGGGAGGCGTGGAGAGCAGTACTTC. It codes for CASSISGRRGEQYF.

This clonotype was recorded at least ten times. This chain connects TRBV20-1 to TRBJ1-1; no clear D gene. Trimming cost V 6 bases and J 0 bases, with 5 bases left between them. The germline V gene encodes CDR1 DFQATT and CDR2 SNEGSKA (reference sequence). The CDR3 spans 11 residues. The CDR3 sequence: CSAALNTEAFF. The CDR3 bases are TGCAGTGCGGCGCTGAACACTGAAGCTTTCTTT.

This clonotype was observed a handful of times. V gene TRBV7-2 combines with J gene TRBJ1-2, with D uncertain. Looked up from germline, CDR1 is SGHTA and CDR2 is FQGNSA. The V gene lost 3 bases and the J gene lost 5 bases, with 10 bases spanning the gap. The CDR3 totals 13 residues. The CDR3 loop reads CASSLTDGYGYTF. The CDR3 DNA is TGTGCCAGCAGCTTGACGGACGGTTATGGCTACACCTTC. The full variable domain, its missing parts supplied by reference TRBV7-2 and TRBJ1-2, is GAGVSQSPSNKVTEKGKDVELRCDPISGHTALYWYRQSLGQGLEFLIYFQGNSAPDKSGLPSDRFSAERTGGSVSTLTIQRTQQEDSAVYLCASSLTDGYGYTFGSGTRLTVV.

This clonotype has at least ten counts. This rearrangement joins TRBV12-3 or TRBV12-4 to TRBJ1-1, with a possible D match to TRBD1 (6 bases). This CDR3 contains 14 residues. Trimming pared 6 bases from V and 6 bases from J, leaving 17 bases between. As DNA, the CDR3 is TGTGCCAGCAGCCCCCTAGGCAGGGGTTCTGAAGCTTTCTTT. Translating it yields CASSPLGRGSEAFF.